This paragraph reports one TCR beta chain. In the original processing: Amplification of reference gene primers was used by the study to estimate nucleated cell counts. This table comes from immunoSEQ multiplex PCR, and its TCRdb copy is limited to in-frame clones, with some not included. V and J calls and clone size are copied from that table; D and trimming were computed from the DNA. The sample lists some 40,000 clones, over 85% occurring once. This sample is part of a study of blood T cell repertoires in COVID-19. This CDR3 is 15 amino acids long. V gave up 6 bases and J gave up 3 bases; unmatched junction bases: 9. The germline V gene encodes CDR1 SGHTA and CDR2 FQGNSA.

Source material: peripheral blood. The TCR comes from a man aged 45-65 years with COVID-19, enrolled during active disease. This chain joins TRBV7-2 and TRBJ2-7; 9 bases agree with TRBD1. The CDR3 nucleotides read TGTGCCAGCAGGATAGGACAGGGGCTTTACTACGAGCAGTACTTC. It is translated as CASRIGQGLYYEQYF.